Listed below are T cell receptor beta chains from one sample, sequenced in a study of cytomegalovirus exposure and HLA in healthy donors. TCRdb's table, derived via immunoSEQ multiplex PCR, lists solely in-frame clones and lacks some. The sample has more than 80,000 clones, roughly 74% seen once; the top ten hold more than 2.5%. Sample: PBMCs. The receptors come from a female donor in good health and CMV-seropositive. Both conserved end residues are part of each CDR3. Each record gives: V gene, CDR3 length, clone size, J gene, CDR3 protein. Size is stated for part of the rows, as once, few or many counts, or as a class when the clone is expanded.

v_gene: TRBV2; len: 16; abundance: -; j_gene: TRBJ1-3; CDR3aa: CASNRQGGSSGNTIYF
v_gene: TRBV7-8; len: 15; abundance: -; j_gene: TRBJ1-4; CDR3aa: CASSLEGQGNEKLFF
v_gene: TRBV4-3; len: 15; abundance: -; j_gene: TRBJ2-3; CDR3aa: CASSQAGLAGDTQYF
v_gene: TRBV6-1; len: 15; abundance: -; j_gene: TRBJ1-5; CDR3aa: CASSADREMGQPQHF
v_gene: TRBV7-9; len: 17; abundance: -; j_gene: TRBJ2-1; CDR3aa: CASSLPYLTSGSYEQFF
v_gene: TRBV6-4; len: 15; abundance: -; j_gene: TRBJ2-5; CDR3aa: CASSETSGGEETQYF
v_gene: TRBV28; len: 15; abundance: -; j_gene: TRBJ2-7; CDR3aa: CASSPPTGGGYEQYF
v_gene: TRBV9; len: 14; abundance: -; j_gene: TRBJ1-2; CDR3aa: CASSVAPGGYGYTF
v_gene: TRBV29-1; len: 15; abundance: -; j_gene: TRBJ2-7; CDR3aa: CSVDKTGTGGYEQYF
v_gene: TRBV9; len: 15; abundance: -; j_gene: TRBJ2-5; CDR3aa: CASSPTGLADETQYF
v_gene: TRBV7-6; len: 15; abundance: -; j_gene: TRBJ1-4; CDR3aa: CASSLGTGVNEKLFF
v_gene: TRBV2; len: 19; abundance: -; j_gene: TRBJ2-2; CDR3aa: CASRKTSGSEGANTGELFF
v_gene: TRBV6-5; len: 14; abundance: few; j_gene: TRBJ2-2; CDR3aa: CASSYFRGTGELFF
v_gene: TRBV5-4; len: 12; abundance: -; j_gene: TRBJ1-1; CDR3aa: CASQGGDTEAFF
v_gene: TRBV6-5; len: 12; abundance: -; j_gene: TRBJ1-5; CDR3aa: CASSTGPQPQHF
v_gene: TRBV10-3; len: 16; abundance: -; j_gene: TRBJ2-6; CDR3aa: CAISGQASSGANVLTF
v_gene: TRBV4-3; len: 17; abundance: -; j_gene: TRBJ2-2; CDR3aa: CASSHGDYPIEGGELFF
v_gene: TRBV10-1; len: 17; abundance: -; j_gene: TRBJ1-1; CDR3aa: CASSGRDRGRGNTEAFF
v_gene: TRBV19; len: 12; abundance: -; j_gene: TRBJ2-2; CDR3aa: CASSMKGRELFF
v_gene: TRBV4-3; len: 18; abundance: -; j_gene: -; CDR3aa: CASSRDRVLEGRNYEQYF
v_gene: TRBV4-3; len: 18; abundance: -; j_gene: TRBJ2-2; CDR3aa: CASSQSSTSGSSAGELFF
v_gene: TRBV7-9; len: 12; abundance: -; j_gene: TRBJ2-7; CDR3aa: CASSSGLYEQYF
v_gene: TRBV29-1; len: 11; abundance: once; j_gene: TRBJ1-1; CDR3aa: CSGAGGGEAFF
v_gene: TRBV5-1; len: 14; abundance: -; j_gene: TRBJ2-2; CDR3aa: CASSSGSNTGELFF
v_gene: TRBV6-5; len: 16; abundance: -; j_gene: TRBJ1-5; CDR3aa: CASSYGGARGNQPQHF
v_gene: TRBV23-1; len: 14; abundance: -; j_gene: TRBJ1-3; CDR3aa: CASSQRGRGNTIYF
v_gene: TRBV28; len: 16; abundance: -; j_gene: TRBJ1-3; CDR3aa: CASSGGQNPTGNTIYF
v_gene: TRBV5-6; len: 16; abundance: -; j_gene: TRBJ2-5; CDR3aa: CASSLFGGAYQETQYF
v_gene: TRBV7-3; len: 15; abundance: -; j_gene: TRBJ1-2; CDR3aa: CASSPRGQGAYGYTF
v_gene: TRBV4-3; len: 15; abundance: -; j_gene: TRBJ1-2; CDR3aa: CASSQGVGGPYGYTF
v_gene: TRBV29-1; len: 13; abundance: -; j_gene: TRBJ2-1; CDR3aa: CSVYRDRVNEQFF
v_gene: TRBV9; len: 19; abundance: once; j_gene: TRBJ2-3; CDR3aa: CASSVAPGLAGPVTDTQYF
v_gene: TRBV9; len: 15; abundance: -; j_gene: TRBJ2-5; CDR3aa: CASSVYGGGQETQYF
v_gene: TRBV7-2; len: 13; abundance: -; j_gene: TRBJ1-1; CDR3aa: CASSLIMNTEAFF
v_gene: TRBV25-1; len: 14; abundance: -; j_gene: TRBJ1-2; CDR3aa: CASSSHLGEGGYTF
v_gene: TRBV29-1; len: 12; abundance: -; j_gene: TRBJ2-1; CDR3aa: CSVEDLAAEQFF
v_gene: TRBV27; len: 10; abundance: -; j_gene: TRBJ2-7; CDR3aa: CAIRQYEQYF
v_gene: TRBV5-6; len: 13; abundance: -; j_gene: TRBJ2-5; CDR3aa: CASSLAGAETQYF
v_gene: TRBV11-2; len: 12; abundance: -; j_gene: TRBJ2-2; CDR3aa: CASSFRAGELFF
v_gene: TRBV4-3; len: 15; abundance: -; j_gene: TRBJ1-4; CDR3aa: CASSQDWGHNEKLFF
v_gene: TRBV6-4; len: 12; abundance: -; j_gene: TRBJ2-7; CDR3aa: CASSHRTRLYGF
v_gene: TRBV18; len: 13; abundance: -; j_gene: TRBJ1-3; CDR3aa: CASSDYGGNTIYF
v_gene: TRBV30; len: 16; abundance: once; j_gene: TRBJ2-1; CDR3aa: CAWSALFGREFDEQFF
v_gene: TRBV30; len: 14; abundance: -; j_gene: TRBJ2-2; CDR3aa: CAWSVLGSTGELFF